These T cell receptor beta chains were read from a single sample in a study of CD8 T cells in Susac syndrome. TCRdb recomputed calls from the immunoSEQ multiplex PCR reads with MiXCR, one row per CDR3 protein. This repertoire shows about 140,000 distinct CDR3 sequences, roughly 94% found once; its top ten account for around 0.29%. The sequencing input was CD8+ T cells from PBMCs. Receptors originate from a human donor in good health. Each CDR3 is given with its conserved first and last residue. A D gene is named only where the DNA matches it firmly. Where a row states a size, it is once, few, many or the class of an expanded clone; other rows omit it.

clone_size d_call j_call v_call cdr3_aa cdr3_nt
. TRBD1 TRBJ2-3 TRBV24-1 CATSDPGQGFTDTQYF TGTGCCACCAGTGACCCGGGACAGGGATTCACAGATACGCAGTATTTT
. . TRBJ2-1 TRBV5-1 CASSFQGYNEQFF TGCGCCAGCAGCTTCCAGGGCTACAATGAGCAGTTCTTC
. . TRBJ1-5 TRBV29-1 CSVGDQPQHF TGCAGCGTGGGGGATCAGCCCCAGCATTTT
. . TRBJ2-7 TRBV30 CAWILPGNPYEQYF TGTGCCTGGATCCTCCCCGGGAATCCTTACGAGCAGTACTTC
. . TRBJ2-7 TRBV12-3/TRBV12-4 CASSLHSGNEQYF TGTGCCAGCAGTTTACATTCGGGGAACGAGCAGTACTTC
. . TRBJ2-3 TRBV9 CASSVGGLSEDPDTQYF TGTGCCAGCAGCGTAGGTGGACTATCCGAAGACCCAGATACGCAGTATTTT
. . TRBJ1-1 TRBV6-5 CASSPGFEAFF TGTGCCAGCAGTCCAGGCTTTGAAGCTTTCTTT
. TRBD2 TRBJ2-2 TRBV9 CASSAGGSATGELFF TGTGCCAGCAGCGCGGGGGGGTCAGCCACCGGGGAGCTGTTTTTT
. TRBD2 TRBJ2-7 TRBV13 CASSWFDSGTSDSYEQYF TGTGCCAGCAGCTGGTTCGATTCCGGGACTAGCGACTCCTACGAGCAGTACTTC
. TRBD2 TRBJ2-1 TRBV28 CASSFRLATNNEQFF TGTGCCAGCAGTTTTCGACTAGCGACGAACAATGAGCAGTTCTTC
once . TRBJ2-2 TRBV29-1 CSGVQGGTGELFF TGCAGCGGGGTGCAGGGGGGCACCGGGGAGCTGTTTTTT
once TRBD2 TRBJ2-2 TRBV15 CATSTPLAGPTGELFF TGTGCCACCAGCACCCCACTAGCGGGCCCCACCGGGGAGCTGTTTTTT
once . TRBJ2-5 TRBV4-2 CASSQVQGEETQYF TGTGCCAGCAGCCAAGTACAGGGAGAAGAGACCCAGTACTTC
. . TRBJ2-3 TRBV9 CASSVPRDVDTQYF TGTGCCAGCAGCGTCCCCAGGGACGTAGATACGCAGTATTTT
. . TRBJ2-5 TRBV6-5 CASSYSVWETQYF TGTGCCAGCAGTTACTCGGTCTGGGAGACCCAGTACTTC
once TRBD2 TRBJ2-3 TRBV7-9 CASSPPDRGRTDTQYF TGTGCCAGCAGCCCCCCCGATCGCGGGAGGACAGATACGCAGTATTTT
. . TRBJ1-2 TRBV29-1 CSVARGAYGYTF TGCAGCGTTGCAAGGGGGGCCTATGGCTACACCTTC
. TRBD1 TRBJ1-1 TRBV19 CASSIFGTGTEAFF TGTGCCAGTAGTATATTTGGGACAGGGACTGAAGCTTTCTTT
. . TRBJ1-2 TRBV7-2 CASSLGTALTNGYTF TGTGCCAGCAGCTTAGGAACAGCTTTAACTAATGGCTACACCTTC
. TRBD2 TRBJ2-1 TRBV27 CASTFIAGDFDEQFF TGTGCCAGCACGTTCATAGCGGGAGATTTCGATGAGCAGTTCTTC
. . TRBJ2-2 TRBV28 CASSFRWASDSGELFF TGTGCCAGCAGTTTCCGTTGGGCTAGCGATAGCGGGGAGCTGTTTTTT
once . TRBJ2-7 TRBV20-1 CSARDRWGIDYEQYF TGCAGTGCTAGAGATCGTTGGGGGATTGACTACGAGCAGTACTTC
. . TRBJ2-5 TRBV27 CASSIIPGPSSETQYF TGTGCCAGCAGTATCATTCCGGGACCATCATCGGAGACCCAGTACTTC
. . TRBJ1-1 TRBV29-1 CSVGLTEAFF TGCAGCGTGGGTTTGACTGAAGCTTTCTTT
. . TRBJ2-4 TRBV23-1 CASSQSGASAKNIQYF TGCGCCAGCAGTCAATCAGGAGCATCAGCCAAAAACATTCAGTACTTC
. TRBD2 TRBJ2-5 TRBV7-9 CASSALTSGRAGETQYF TGTGCCAGCAGCGCACTCACTAGCGGGAGGGCCGGGGAGACCCAGTACTTC
. . TRBJ2-5 TRBV29-1 CSVEIPRQETQYF TGCAGCGTCGAAATCCCCCGTCAAGAGACCCAGTACTTC
once . TRBJ2-3 TRBV9 CASKQGTSSTDTQYF TGTGCCAGCAAACAAGGGACTTCTAGCACAGATACGCAGTATTTT
. TRBD1 TRBJ2-1 TRBV12-5 CASGLGTGWYNEQFF TGTGCTAGTGGTTTAGGGACAGGGTGGTACAATGAGCAGTTCTTC
. . TRBJ1-2 TRBV29-1 CSVDGYTF TGCAGCGTTGATGGCTACACCTTC
. . TRBJ2-5 TRBV27 CASSLTSRVGETQYF TGTGCCAGCAGTTTAACTAGCCGGGTGGGAGAGACCCAGTACTTC
. . TRBJ2-1 TRBV7-9 CASSLVVPFF TGTGCCAGCAGCTTAGTTGTCCCGTTCTTC
once . TRBJ2-1 TRBV29-1 CSVERNGDEQFF TGCAGCGTTGAACGGAACGGGGATGAGCAGTTCTTC
. . TRBJ2-5 TRBV15 CATSRDRLSQETQYF TGTGCCACCAGCAGAGATCGATTAAGCCAAGAGACCCAGTACTTC
. TRBD2 TRBJ2-1 TRBV4-3 CASSQRLASSYNEQFF TGCGCCAGCAGCCAAAGACTAGCGAGCTCCTACAATGAGCAGTTCTTC
. TRBD2 TRBJ2-1 TRBV30 CAWNQGLADNEQFF TGTGCCTGGAATCAGGGACTAGCGGACAATGAGCAGTTCTTC
. TRBD2 TRBJ2-1 TRBV5-1 CASSGRAHEQFF TGCGCCAGCAGCGGGAGGGCCCATGAGCAGTTCTTC
. . TRBJ2-7 TRBV29-1 CSVMEPTKVPGYEQYF TGCAGCGTTATGGAGCCGACTAAGGTCCCCGGCTACGAGCAGTACTTC